This T cell receptor beta chain was sequenced in a study of Ad26.COV2.S vaccination and SARS-CoV-2 variants. Study-level background: Once or twice, 56 days apart, Ad26.COV2.S was delivered intramuscularly.

Broader study findings: Compared with placebo recipients, vaccine recipients had higher spike-specific TCR breadth. Vaccine and placebo groups showed comparable non-spike TCR breadth.

The CDR3 runs 11 residues. V dropped 4 bases and J dropped 7 bases, with 5 bases sitting between them. Germline V lookup: CDR1 SNHLY, CDR2 FYNNEI. Treatment in this sample: some 20 received Ad26.COV2.S at low or high dose, single or two shots; roughly five received placebo; per-sample allocation not given. Sampling was done on day 63 after the first vaccine or placebo injection. Vaccination used an Ad26 vector expressing Wuhan-strain SARS-CoV-2 spike. The data were produced by immunoSEQ multiplex PCR, yet TCRdb's version contains in-frame clones alone and is incomplete. The table has over 400,000 clones, roughly 87% seen once. To note about this clone: Its antigen is undetermined. Within the sample, other DNA sequences also encode this same CDR3.

This receptor was obtained from a person aged 18-60 years who received the Ad26.COV2.S COVID-19 vaccine or a placebo. V gene TRBV2 combines with J gene TRBJ2-1; possibly TRBD1 or TRBD2 for D (5 bases each). The material was peripheral blood, obtained in a trial of Ad26.COV2.S vaccine versus placebo. Here the CDR3 reads CASSGGNEQFF. CDR3 bases: TGTGCCAGCAGTGGGGGGAATGAGCAGTTCTTC.